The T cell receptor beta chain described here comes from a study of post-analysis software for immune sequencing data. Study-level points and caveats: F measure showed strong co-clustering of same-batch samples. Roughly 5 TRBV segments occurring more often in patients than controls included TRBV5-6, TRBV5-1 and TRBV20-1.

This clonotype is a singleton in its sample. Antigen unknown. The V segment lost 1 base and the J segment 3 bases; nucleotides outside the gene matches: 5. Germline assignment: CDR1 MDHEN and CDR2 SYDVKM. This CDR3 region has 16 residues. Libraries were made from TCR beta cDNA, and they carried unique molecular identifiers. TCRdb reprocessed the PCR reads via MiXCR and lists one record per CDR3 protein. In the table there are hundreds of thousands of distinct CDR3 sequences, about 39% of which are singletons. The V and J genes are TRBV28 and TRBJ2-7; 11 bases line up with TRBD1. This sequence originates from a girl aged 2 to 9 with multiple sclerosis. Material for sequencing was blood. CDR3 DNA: TGTGCCAGCAGTTTATTGCCGGGACAGGGGGTCTACGAGCAGTACTTC. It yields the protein CASSLLPGQGVYEQYF.